The 17 T cell receptor beta chains reported below all come from one sample, sequenced in a study of patients and donors after allogeneic stem cell transplantation. TCRdb redid the calling of the RT-PCR reads with MiXCR, one entry per CDR3 protein. Of 100,000 to 130,000 distinct CDR3 sequences in the sample, about a third were seen once. The sample comprised blood, either unsorted or a sorted T cell fraction (not recorded which). All receptors derive from a human donor who was either an allogeneic HSCT recipient or a stem cell or donor lymphocyte infusion donor (not recorded which). It is not recorded whose cells these are; they may come from a transplant donor.

This chain joins TRBV6-2 or TRBV6-3 and TRBJ2-1; D remains unclear. The germline V and J ends were trimmed by 2 bases and 8 bases, with 19 bases remaining between them. The CDR3 contains 16 residues. The V gene's germline CDR1 is MNHEY and CDR2 SVGEGT. CDR3 DNA: TGTGCCAGCAGTTACCCAACGGCGTCACTCGGAGATGAGCAGTTCTTC. It specifies CASSYPTASLGDEQFF.

This chain joins TRBV25-1 and TRBJ2-7; D may correspond to TRBD1 or TRBD2 (5 bases each). CDR1 is MGHDK and CDR2 is SYGVNS in the germline V gene. V lost 4 bases to trimming and J lost 4 bases, with 14 bases between them. The CDR3 is 14 amino acids. The CDR3 spells CASSVGDGQYEQYF. Written as DNA, the CDR3 is TGTGCCAGCAGTGTGGGGGACGGACAATACGAGCAGTACTTC.

The CDR3 is CASSLTPGSAQYF. In DNA, the CDR3 is TGTGCCAGCAGTTTAACGCCCGGCTCGGCCCAGTACTTC. This sequence joins TRBV27 and TRBJ2-5; D remains unclear. The V gene's germline CDR1 is MNHEY and CDR2 SMNVEV (reference sequence). Trimming removed 2 bases at V and 9 bases at J, with 13 bases between. This CDR3 contains 13 residues.

The V call is TRBV7-8, the J call TRBJ2-3; maybe TRBD2 (5 bases). CDR3 length: 15 residues. Trimming took 5 bases from V and 0 from J, leaving 12 bases between them. Germline V gene sequence: CDR1 SGHVS, CDR2 FQNEAQ. The CDR3 bases are TGTGCCAGCAGCCTTAGACTATCCAGCACAGATACGCAGTATTTT. This encodes CASSLRLSSTDTQYF.

V usage is TRBV29-1 and J usage is TRBJ1-1, with a tentative D call TRBD1 (5 bases). Germline values: CDR1 SQVTM, CDR2 ANQGSEA. The CDR3 is made up of 13 amino acids. The V end was cut by 8 bases, the J end by 5 bases, with 18 bases between. The CDR3 here is CSIAGTGGTEAFF. CDR3 DNA sequence: TGCAGCATCGCCGGGACTGGTGGGACTGAAGCTTTCTTT.

This clonotype appeared a few times. The rearrangement links TRBV5-1 to TRBJ2-2; D uncertain. The CDR3 has 16 amino acids. The V gene lost 2 bases and the J gene lost 0 bases, with 11 bases spanning the gap. Germline V lookup: CDR1 SGHRS, CDR2 YFSETQ. Written as DNA, the CDR3 is TGCGCCAGCAGCTTCTCACGGGCCTCGAACACCGGGGAGCTGTTTTTT. Amino acids: CASSFSRASNTGELFF.

V is TRBV5-4 and J is TRBJ1-1, with 7 nucleotides matching TRBD1. Unmatched junction bases numbered 3, after V lost 4 bases and J lost 3 bases. CDR3 length: 13 amino acids. The germline V gene encodes CDR1 SGHNT and CDR2 YYREEE (reference sequence). Written as DNA, the CDR3 is TGTGCCAGCAGCCGGGACAGTCACACTGAAGCTTTCTTT. Amino acid sequence: CASSRDSHTEAFF.

This clonotype was picked up a small number of times. CDR3 in DNA: TGTGCCAGCAGCCGCATCGGGGCAACTAATGAAAAACTGTTTTTT. Translated, it gives CASSRIGATNEKLFF. This chain links TRBV6-2 or TRBV6-3 with TRBJ1-4; the D is unclear. This CDR3 spans 15 amino acids. Germline V lookup: CDR1 MNHEY, CDR2 SVGEGT. V lost 6 bases to trimming and J lost 0 bases, with 11 bases between them.

This clonotype was recorded only once. The chain uses TRBV4-2 and TRBJ1-4; maybe TRBD1 (5 bases). The CDR3 loop spans 14 amino acids. CDR1 and CDR2 (germline): LGHNA, YNFKEQ. Deletions cut 3 bases from V and 6 bases from J, with 11 bases between. The CDR3 DNA is TGTGCCAGCAGCCACGGGACTCCTTATGAAAAACTGTTTTTT. Its translation: CASSHGTPYEKLFF.

The V call is TRBV5-1, the J call TRBJ2-1, with D possibly TRBD2 on 6 matching bases. The germline CDR1 and CDR2 sequences are SGHRS and YFSETQ. Trimming removed 1 base at V and 6 bases at J, with 14 bases between. The CDR3 runs to 15 residues. This CDR3 is CASSLYAGSFNEQFF. Here the CDR3 DNA reads TGCGCCAGCAGCTTGTATGCGGGATCTTTCAATGAGCAGTTCTTC.

This clonotype was seen a handful of times. This rearrangement joins TRBV28 to TRBJ2-3; 7 bases are a match to TRBD2. Germline V lookup: CDR1 MDHEN, CDR2 SYDVKM. The V and J ends lost 3 bases and 2 bases, in that order; junction bases with no gene match: 5. This CDR3 region has 15 residues. CDR3 sequence (DNA): TGTGCCAGCAGTTTTGAACTAGCGATCACAGATACGCAGTATTTT. As protein: CASSFELAITDTQYF.

This clonotype occurred a few times. This chain connects TRBV5-1 to TRBJ1-2; TRBD1 agrees at 9 bases. In germline, CDR1 is SGHRS, CDR2 YFSETQ. V was pared by 4 bases and J by 9 bases, with 7 bases of the junction left unmatched. The CDR3 covers 13 residues. The CDR3 DNA is TGCGCCAGCAGCATTACAGGGGGCGAAAGCTACACCTTC. This sequence encodes CASSITGGESYTF.

The chain combines TRBV20-1 with TRBJ2-2; D may be TRBD1 (6 bases). Germline lookup yields CDR1 DFQATT and CDR2 SNEGSKA (reference sequence). This CDR3 contains 13 residues. V was shortened by 6 bases and J by 7 bases, with 15 bases between the two germline ends. The CDR3 bases are TGCAGTGCAACCCGGGACATTAGCGGGGAGCTGTTTTTT. Its translation is CSATRDISGELFF.

The table lists this clonotype with a few counts. The J gene is TRBJ1-1, the V gene TRBV5-1; TRBD1 matches at 8 bases. The germline V gene encodes CDR1 SGHRS and CDR2 YFSETQ. Trimming cost V 5 bases and J 11 bases; bases outside gene matches: 11. The CDR3 has 13 amino acids. In DNA form, the CDR3 reads TGCGCCAGCAGGATAACAGGGGGAGGTTCGGCTTTCTTT. This translates into CASRITGGGSAFF. Using reference TRBV5-1 and TRBJ1-1 for the parts outside the CDR3, the full variable domain is KAGVTQTPRYLIKTRGQQVTLSCSPISGHRSVSWYQQTPGQGLQFLFEYFSETQRNKGNFPGRFSGRQFSNSRSEMNVSTLELGDSALYLCASRITGGGSAFFGQGTRLTVV.

The J gene is TRBJ2-7, the V gene TRBV12-3 or TRBV12-4; TRBD1 matches 7 bases. Trimming took 3 bases from V and 3 from J; bases not matched to a gene: 2. The CDR3 consists of 13 residues. The CDR3 spells CASSFGTDYEQYF. CDR3 nucleotides: TGTGCCAGCAGTTTCGGGACAGACTACGAGCAGTACTTC.

The chain links TRBV6-6 to TRBJ1-5, with D perhaps matching TRBD1 (6 bases). Trimming took 2 bases from V and 3 from J, leaving 11 bases between them. Germline V CDR1 and CDR2: MNHNY, SVGAGI (reference sequence). The CDR3 covers 15 residues. The CDR3: CASSYRTDYNQPQHF. CDR3 DNA sequence: TGTGCCAGCAGTTACCGGACAGATTACAATCAGCCCCAGCATTTT.

This sequence joins TRBV5-4 and TRBJ1-1; TRBD1 aligns across 10 bases. The germline V gene has CDR1 SGHNT and CDR2 YYREEE (reference sequence). The junction had 5 bases not matched to a gene; V was cut back by 4 bases and J by 5 bases. This CDR3 contains 14 residues. This CDR3 is CASSVTGGATEAFF. CDR3 nucleotide sequence: TGTGCCAGCAGCGTGACAGGGGGCGCGACTGAAGCTTTCTTT.